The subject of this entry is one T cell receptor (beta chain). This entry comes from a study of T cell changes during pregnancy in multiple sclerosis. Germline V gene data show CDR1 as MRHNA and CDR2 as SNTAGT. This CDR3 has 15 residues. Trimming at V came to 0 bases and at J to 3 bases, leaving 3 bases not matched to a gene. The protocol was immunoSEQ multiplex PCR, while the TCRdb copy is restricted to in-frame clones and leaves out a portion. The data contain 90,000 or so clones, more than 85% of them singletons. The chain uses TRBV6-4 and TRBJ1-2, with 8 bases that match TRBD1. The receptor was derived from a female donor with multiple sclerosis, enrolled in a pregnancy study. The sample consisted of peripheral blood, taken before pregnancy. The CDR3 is CASSDSAGGHYGYTF. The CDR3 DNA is TGTGCCAGCAGTGACTCGGCAGGGGGCCACTATGGCTACACCTTC.